A selection of T cell receptor beta chains follows, all from one sample in a study of control samples from healthy donors and cancer patients. The table came from immunoSEQ multiplex PCR; TCRdb's copy has only in-frame clones and leaves some out. The data hold approximately 86,000 clones, with approximately 93% observed a single time. The sequenced material came from blood. The receptors stem from a woman aged 25 to 39 in good health. The CDR3 runs from the conserved cysteine through the conserved F or W. A D gene is named only where the DNA matches it firmly.

J gene | V gene | CDR3 length | D gene | CDR3 DNA | CDR3 protein
TRBJ1-5 | TRBV7-8 | 17 | - | TGTGCCAGCAGCTTAGCGGGGCCCGGTGGGATAAGACAGCCCCAGCATTTT | CASSLAGPGGIRQPQHF
TRBJ1-1 | TRBV28 | 14 | - | TGTGCCAGCACCCTAGGGGGGGAGGGGCCTGAAGCTTTCTTT | CASTLGGEGPEAFF
TRBJ2-2 | TRBV25-1 | 17 | TRBD2 | TGTGCCAGCAGTGATATGGGAGCGGGGGGGAACACCGGGGAGCTGTTTTTT | CASSDMGAGGNTGELFF
TRBJ1-6 | TRBV28 | 15 | - | TGTGCCAGCCAAAACCTCGGGGGGGAGGGTTCACCCCTCCACTTT | CASQNLGGEGSPLHF
TRBJ2-7 | TRBV19 | 15 | - | TGTGCCAGTAGTGGCTCGCAGGTTTCTCGCCACGAGCAGTACTTC | CASSGSQVSRHEQYF
TRBJ2-5 | TRBV11-2 | 15 | TRBD2 | TGTGCCAGCAGCTTATTGCGGGGGGGCCCTGAGACCCAGTACTTC | CASSLLRGGPETQYF
TRBJ1-1 | TRBV6-2/TRBV6-3 | 15 | - | TGTGCCAGCAGCCCTCCCCGGCAGGGTTTAATTGAAGCTTTCTTT | CASSPPRQGLIEAFF
TRBJ1-5 | TRBV4-2 | 14 | - | TGTGCCAGCAGCCAAAGACAGGGCAATCAGCCCCAGCATTTT | CASSQRQGNQPQHF
TRBJ1-1 | TRBV19 | 12 | - | TGTGCCACCAGCAGCTGGTCCACTGAAGCTTTCTTT | CATSSWSTEAFF
TRBJ1-6 | TRBV6-5 | 14 | - | TGTGCCAGCCACGGGAGCTCCTATAATTCACCCCTCCACTTT | CASHGSSYNSPLHF
TRBJ2-5 | TRBV7-3 | 15 | - | TGTGCCAGCAGACCTACGGGACACATAGAAGAGACCCAGTACTTC | CASRPTGHIEETQYF
TRBJ2-2 | TRBV27 | 15 | TRBD2 | TGTGCCAGCAGTTGGACCAGACTAGCCGACGGGGAGCTGTTTTTT | CASSWTRLADGELFF
TRBJ1-6 | TRBV7-2 | 16 | - | TGTGCCAGCAGTTACCACGGTGGCAGGGGAAATTCACCCCTCCACTTT | CASSYHGGRGNSPLHF
TRBJ2-1 | TRBV11-2 | 12 | - | TGTGCCAGCAGCTTAGGGCTAGCCGAGCAGTTCTTC | CASSLGLAEQFF
TRBJ2-7 | TRBV11-3 | 14 | TRBD2 | TGTGCCAGCAGCTTCCAGACTAGCGGCTACGAGCAGTACTTC | CASSFQTSGYEQYF
TRBJ1-1 | TRBV7-2 | 15 | - | TGTGCCAGCAGCCCTAGGACGGCTTTGAACACTGAAGCTTTCTTT | CASSPRTALNTEAFF
TRBJ1-5 | TRBV7-8 | 17 | - | TGTGCCAGCAGCTTAGCGCTGGCGGGGGTAAGCAATCAGCCCCAGCATTTT | CASSLALAGVSNQPQHF
TRBJ1-6 | TRBV5-7 | 19 | - | TGTGCCAGCAGCTTCAATACAGGGTTAATCCCGTCCTATAATTCACCCCTCCACTTT | CASSFNTGLIPSYNSPLHF
TRBJ2-7 | TRBV30 | 13 | TRBD2 | TGTGCCAGTGGACTAGCGGGCCCCTACGAGCAGTACTTC | CASGLAGPYEQYF
TRBJ1-5 | TRBV5-6 | 12 | - | TGTGCCAGCAGCTTGGTCAATCAGCCCCAGCATTTT | CASSLVNQPQHF
TRBJ1-5 | TRBV10-3 | 19 | - | TGTGCCATCAGCGTTTTCCCACCATACCCCCAGAGAATCAATCAGCCCCAGCATTTT | CAISVFPPYPQRINQPQHF
TRBJ1-5 | TRBV2 | 14 | - | TGTGCCAGCAGTGAAGCGGGTACAGCTCAGCCCCAGCATTTT | CASSEAGTAQPQHF
TRBJ2-1 | TRBV15 | 13 | TRBD2 | TGTGCCACGGGACTAGCGGGGGGCAATGAGCAGTTCTTC | CATGLAGGNEQFF
TRBJ2-7 | TRBV6-6 | 15 | TRBD2 | TGTGCCAGCAGTTACCCTAGCGGGAGCTCCTACGAGCAGTACTTC | CASSYPSGSSYEQYF
TRBJ2-2 | TRBV18 | 14 | - | TGTGCCAGCTCACCACCAGAAGGGCCCGGGGAGCTGTTTTTT | CASSPPEGPGELFF